This T cell receptor beta chain appears in the sequencing data of a study of tumor and adjacent non-tumor tissue in lung cancer (dated by TCRdb to the late 2010s). In the study overall: By cancer type, the cohort comprised eleven to twelve adenocarcinoma patients, a couple of squamous cell carcinoma patients and 1 small cell lung cancer patient. Fewer than 35 paired specimens, one tumor and one normal lung sample per patient, were profiled by TCRbeta CDR3 sequencing. The 15 enrolled patients, of whom around 10 were men and 5 were women, were aged about 30 to 80 years and were diagnosed with TNM stage I to III disease. The study compared bulk TCRbeta repertoires between lung tumor tissue and matched distant non-tumor lung tissue from 15 lung cancer patients. A total of fewer than 150 million productive TCRbeta reads were generated by sequencing, corresponding to an average of about 4.17 million reads per sample.

The investigation overall reported the following: Only around 15 patients were included in the cohort, and the need for larger samples and more detailed clinical data was noted by the authors. Because peripheral blood was not sequenced, the blood TCRbeta repertoires of the lung cancer patients in the study went unexamined. In normal lung, the top 100 clones accounted for a significantly larger cumulative share of the repertoire than in tumor tissue. Tumor tissue showed significantly higher TCR diversity (inverse Simpson) than normal lung tissue, at 431.37 vs 166.20 (P = 0.0075, Mann-Whitney U test). TCR diversity was significantly higher in younger patients, and higher tumor TCR diversity was associated with shorter overall and disease-free survival. The methods do not name the sequencing platform or mention unique molecular identifiers.

With respect to this clonotype: No cognate antigen has been identified for it. Sequence at one end of the junction differs from germline and may be a read error.

The germline V gene specifies SGHAT as CDR1 and FQNNGV as CDR2. Its CDR3 holds 16 amino acids, cysteine through phenylalanine. Of the read, only the CDR3 DNA is kept; its 48 bases are in frame from base 1. The library was produced with multiplex PCR. The run used an Illumina HiSeq 2500. TCRbeta libraries were built by three rounds of nested PCR using primers (Table S4), following protocols modified from ARM-PCR. Before sequencing, PCR products of 200-500 bp were excised from the gel and purified with the QIAquick gel extraction kit. In the original analysis: Reads were cleaned with Trimmomatic, merged with FLASH into complete CDR3 sequences, and assigned to V(D)J germline segments with MiTCR. Clonal diversity was computed as the inverse Simpson's index with VDJtools. In-frame sequences without a premature stop codon were defined as productive reads. TCRdb took the public reads, trimmed them with fastp at Q25, ran MiXCR for clone calling and kept in-frame beta chains. Every CDR3 protein is listed once, alongside the most common genes and DNA of its rows. The V and J calls reflect TCRdb's pipeline rather than the authors' work. This sample comprises about 100,000 distinct CDR3 sequences, about 62% of them detected only once. The ten top clones hold around a fifth of the sample.

RNA was isolated from bulk unsorted tissue, and RNA quality was assessed with a NanoDrop ND-1000 and an Agilent 2100. Normal lung samples were distant non-tumor tissue taken more than 3 cm from the tumor edge. All donors had newly diagnosed lung cancer, had not received prior chemotherapy, and were admitted for thoracic surgery in China between August and November 2014. Patients with previous radiotherapy or chemotherapy, or with another concurrent cancer, were excluded from the study. Pieces of surgical tissue measuring about 1-2 cm3 were kept in RNAlater solution and held at -80 degrees C until needed.

Sequenced material: distant non-tumor lung tissue. The chain uses TRBV11-2 and TRBJ2-7; 6 matching bases give a weak D call of TRBD2. The origin of this receptor is a man in his thirties or forties with non-small cell lung cancer. The DNA sequence is TGTCCCAGCAGCTTAGAAGAATTGGGAGGAACCTTCGAGCAGTACTTC. It specifies CPSSLEELGGTFEQYF.